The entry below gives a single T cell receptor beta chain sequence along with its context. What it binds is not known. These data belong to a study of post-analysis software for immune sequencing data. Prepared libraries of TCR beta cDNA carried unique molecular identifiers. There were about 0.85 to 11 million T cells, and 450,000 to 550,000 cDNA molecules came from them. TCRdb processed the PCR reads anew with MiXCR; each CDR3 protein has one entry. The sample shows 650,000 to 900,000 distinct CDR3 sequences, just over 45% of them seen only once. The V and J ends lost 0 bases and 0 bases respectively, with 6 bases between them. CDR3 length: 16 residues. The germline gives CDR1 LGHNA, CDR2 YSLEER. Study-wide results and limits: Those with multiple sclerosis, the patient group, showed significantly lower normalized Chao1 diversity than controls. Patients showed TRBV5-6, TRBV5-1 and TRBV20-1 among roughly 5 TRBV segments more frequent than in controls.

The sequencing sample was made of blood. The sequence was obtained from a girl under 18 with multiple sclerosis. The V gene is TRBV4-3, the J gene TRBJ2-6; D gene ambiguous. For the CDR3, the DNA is TGCGCCAGCAGCCAAGATCCCTACTCTGGGGCCAACGTCCTGACTTTC. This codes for CASSQDPYSGANVLTF.